This T cell receptor beta chain was recovered during a study of post-analysis software for immune sequencing data. Study-wide results and caveats: There was significantly lower normalized Chao1 diversity in multiple sclerosis patients than in controls. With TRBV5-6, TRBV5-1 and TRBV20-1 included, roughly five TRBV segments were more frequent in patients than in controls.

Comments on this clonotype: The antigen is unknown.

CDR3 length equals 14 residues. With 3 bases removed from V and 0 bases from J, the gap between germline ends came to 11 bases. Germline V gene data show CDR1 as SQVTM and CDR2 as ANQGSEA. Unique molecular identifiers tagged the TCR beta cDNA libraries. TCRdb fed the PCR reads into MiXCR, producing one record per CDR3 protein. The data hold hundreds of thousands of distinct CDR3 sequences, with over 45% observed a single time. The sample taken for sequencing was blood. The rearrangement joins TRBV29-1 to TRBJ1-1; tentatively, D is TRBD1 (6 bases). The receptor was isolated from a girl aged 2 to 9 with multiple sclerosis. The CDR3 reads CSVDSGGMNTEAFF. The CDR3 bases are TGCAGCGTTGACTCGGGGGGCATGAACACTGAAGCTTTCTTT. Together with reference TRBV29-1 and TRBJ1-1, the CDR3 gives the full variable domain: SAVISQKPSRDICQRGTSLTIQCQVDSQVTMMFWYRQQPGQSLTLIATANQGSEATYESGFVIDKFPISRPNLTFSTLTVSNMSPEDSSIYLCSVDSGGMNTEAFFGQGTRLTVV.